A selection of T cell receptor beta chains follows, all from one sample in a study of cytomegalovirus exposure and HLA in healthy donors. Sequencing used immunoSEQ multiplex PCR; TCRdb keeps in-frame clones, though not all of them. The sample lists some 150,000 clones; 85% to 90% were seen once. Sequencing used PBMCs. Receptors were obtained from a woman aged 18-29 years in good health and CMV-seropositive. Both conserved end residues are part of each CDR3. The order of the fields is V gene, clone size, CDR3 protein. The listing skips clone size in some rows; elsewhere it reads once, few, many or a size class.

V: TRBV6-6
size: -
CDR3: CASRDLLAGGYNEQFF

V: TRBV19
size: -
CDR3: CASSITTSGSMGWVNEQFF

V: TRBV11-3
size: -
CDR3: CASSLDRRDYEQYF

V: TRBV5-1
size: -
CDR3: CASSLVGGSYNEQFF

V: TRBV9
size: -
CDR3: CASSGTGVSYGYTF

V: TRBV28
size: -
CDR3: CASFGTSGRGSYEQYF

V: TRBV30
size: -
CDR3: CAWTPQGARSGYTF

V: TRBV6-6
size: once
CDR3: CASSYQEVSSYEQYF

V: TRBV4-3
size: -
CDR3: CASSQDYAGRNSYEQYF

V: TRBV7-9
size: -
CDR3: CASSRASGSYEQYF

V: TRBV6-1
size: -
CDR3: CASSGTQGDTQYF

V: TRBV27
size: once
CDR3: CASGTGEDTGELFF

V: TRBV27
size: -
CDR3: CASSSRQANEKLFF

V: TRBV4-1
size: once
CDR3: CASSPGQGPTYEQYF

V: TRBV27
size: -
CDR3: CASSHMVGGSSYNEQFF

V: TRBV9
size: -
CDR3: CASSGEGDNEQFF

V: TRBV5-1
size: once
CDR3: CASSLASGGAPYEQYF

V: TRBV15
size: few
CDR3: CATSGRLAGGWAEQFF

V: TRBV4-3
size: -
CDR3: CASSQDRLATYEQFF

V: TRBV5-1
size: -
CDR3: CASSSDRVGELFF

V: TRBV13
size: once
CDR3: CASSSTGGKEGAYNEQFF

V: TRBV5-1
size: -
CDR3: CASSLGKGRGGIADTQYF

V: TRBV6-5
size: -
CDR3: CASSYDRRMNTEAFF

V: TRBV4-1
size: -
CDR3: CASSQANMGLAGNEQFF

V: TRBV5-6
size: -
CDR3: CASSWTGGNEKLFF

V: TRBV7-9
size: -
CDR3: CASSQLAGVYF

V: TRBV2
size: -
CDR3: CASSESRDSYEQYF

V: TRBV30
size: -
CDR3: CAWTFGGRGTDTQYF

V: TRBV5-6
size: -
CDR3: CASSHLTGYNEQFF

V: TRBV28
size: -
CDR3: CASSPPGTGWYEQYF

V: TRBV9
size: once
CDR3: CASSGQTGQETQYF

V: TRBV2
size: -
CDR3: CASSATLASGYNEQFF

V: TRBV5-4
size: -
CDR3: CASSPGGVQETQYF